Shown below are 9 T cell receptor beta chains from a single sample sequenced in a study of cytomegalovirus exposure and HLA in healthy donors. PCR amplification relied on 60 Vbeta primers (plus 13 Jbeta primers). Produced via immunoSEQ multiplex PCR; TCRdb's table is partial and in-frame only. The table shows around 150,000 clones, with approximately 81% occurring only once. The sample consisted of PBMCs. Receptor source: a man aged 18 to 30 in good health and CMV-seronegative.

Only one count was recorded for this clone. The chain couples TRBV2 to TRBJ2-7; a weak D match, TRBD2 (6 bases). The germline V gene encodes CDR1 SNHLY and CDR2 FYNNEI. This CDR3 is 13 amino acids long. With 7 bases removed from V and 2 bases from J, the gap between germline ends came to 12 bases. The CDR3 protein is CASTVQRAYEQYF. CDR3 nucleotide sequence: TGTGCCAGCACGGTCCAGCGGGCCTACGAGCAGTACTTC.

The V and J genes are TRBV7-8 and TRBJ2-3; a weak D match, TRBD1 (7 bases). The ends were cut back, 1 base at V and 8 bases at J, with 19 bases in the middle. CDR1 is SGHVS, CDR2 FQNEAQ, per germline. The CDR3 runs 16 residues. The chain's CDR3 is CASSLVGGPGGGTQYF. The CDR3 coding sequence is TGTGCCAGCAGCTTAGTAGGGGGCCCAGGGGGAGGTACGCAGTATTTT.

V gene TRBV10-3 combines with J gene TRBJ2-3; 7 bases are a match to TRBD2. The germline V gene encodes CDR1 ENHRY and CDR2 SYGVKD. The CDR3 consists of 13 residues. Trimming removed 7 bases from V and 2 bases from J; junction bases left unmatched: 3. CDR3 residues: CAITQRDTDTQYF. Written as DNA, the CDR3 is TGTGCCATCACACAGCGGGACACAGATACGCAGTATTTT.

Of note for this clone: At one boundary the junction diverges from the germline segment, which might be a read error. The V call is TRBV7-2, the J call TRBJ2-1; possible D gene TRBD2, 5 bases. This CDR3 has 16 amino acids. Germline V gene sequence: CDR1 SGHTA, CDR2 FQGNSA. CDR3 nucleotides: TGTGCCAGCGGCTTACGGCCTAGCAGCTCCTACAATGAGCAGTTCTTC. Translated: CASGLRPSSSYNEQFF.

The CDR3 protein is CAWSTTRSGWNEQFF. In DNA, the CDR3 is TGTGCCTGGAGCACTACTCGATCGGGTTGGAATGAGCAGTTCTTC. The rearrangement uses TRBV30 and TRBJ2-1; D unresolved. The germline V gene encodes CDR1 GTSNPN and CDR2 SVGIG (reference sequence). The CDR3 has 15 amino acids. V lost 3 bases, J lost 7 bases, and 19 bases lay in between.

The chain combines TRBV25-1 with TRBJ1-4; D might be TRBD1 (5 bases). The V gene's germline CDR1 is MGHDK and CDR2 SYGVNS. Trimming stripped 6 bases from V and 7 bases from J, with 12 bases between. There are 13 residues in the CDR3. CDR3 amino acids: CASRAGGSEKLFF. The CDR3, as DNA: TGTGCCAGCAGGGCGGGGGGGTCTGAAAAACTGTTTTTT.

The rearrangement joins TRBV4-1 to TRBJ1-3; D is perhaps TRBD1 (6 bases). Per germline, CDR1 MGHRA and CDR2 YSYEKL. CDR3 size: 16 residues. With 2 bases removed from V and 4 bases from J, the gap between germline ends came to 15 bases. CDR3 nucleotides: TGCGCCAGCAGCCAACCGACAGGCCCGAGAGGAAACACCATATATTTT. It specifies CASSQPTGPRGNTIYF.

V is TRBV14 and J is TRBJ2-2, with 9 bases fitting TRBD2. J gave up 7 bases and V 1 base, and 7 bases lay outside the gene matches. Germline lookup yields CDR1 SGHDN and CDR2 FVKESK. The CDR3 is 16 residues long. The CDR3 is CASSQGLAGRIGELFF. In nucleotides, the CDR3 is TGTGCCAGCAGCCAAGGCCTAGCGGGACGTATCGGGGAGCTGTTTTTT.

This clone was seen a few times. The CDR3 protein is CASRSFRETQYF. DNA for the CDR3: TGTGCCAGCAGATCCTTCCGGGAGACCCAGTACTTC. This sequence joins TRBV28 and TRBJ2-5; D is uncertain. Looked up from germline, CDR1 is MDHEN and CDR2 is SYDVKM. The CDR3 has 12 residues. V dropped 6 bases and J dropped 5 bases, with 10 bases sitting between them.